This T cell receptor beta chain was documented in a study of T cells after yellow fever vaccination. V lost 3 bases and J lost 3, with 18 bases in between. The CDR3 is 15 amino acids. The germline V gene encodes CDR1 DFQATT and CDR2 SNEGSKA (reference sequence). The 5'RACE template-switching step produced TCR cDNA and added a universal primer site and UMIs. TCRdb processed the 5' RACE reads anew with MiXCR; each CDR3 protein has one entry. In the table there are 250,000 to 350,000 distinct CDR3 sequences, approximately 8% of which are singletons. The chain employs TRBV20-1 and TRBJ2-7; weak D call: TRBD1 (6 bases). Sequences were derived from CD4+ T cells sorted from PBMCs, sampled 5 days after the yellow fever booster vaccination. This clonotype originated in a man aged 18 to 35 who received the YFV17D yellow fever vaccine. The CDR3 loop reads CSARPPTGTLYEQYF. CDR3 DNA sequence: TGCAGTGCTAGGCCCCCGACCGGGACACTCTACGAGCAGTACTTC.